One sample yielded the 12 T cell receptor beta chains listed below, sequenced in a study of T cell changes during pregnancy in multiple sclerosis. Produced via immunoSEQ multiplex PCR; TCRdb's table is partial and in-frame only. The repertoire includes 20,000 to 25,000 clones, roughly 90% of them detected once, and 0.5% to 0.7% sits in the top ten. Source: CD4+ T cells from peripheral blood mononuclear cells, taken after pregnancy. The source is a female donor in good health, enrolled as a control in a pregnancy study.

The chain couples TRBV7-2 to TRBJ2-1, with TRBD2 matching over 12 bases. The CDR3 covers 16 residues. V gave up 3 bases and J gave up 4 bases; unmatched junction bases: 4. Germline-derived CDR1 and CDR2 are SGHTA and FQGNSA. Written as DNA, the CDR3 is TGTGCCAGCAGCTTGAGGACTAGCGGGATTTACAATGAGCAGTTCTTC. As protein: CASSLRTSGIYNEQFF.

The gene calls are TRBV29-1 and TRBJ1-5; weak D call: TRBD1 (6 bases). Trimming removed 6 bases from V and 4 bases from J, with 16 bases in between. The CDR3 has 14 amino acids. The germline V gene encodes CDR1 SQVTM and CDR2 ANQGSEA. CDR3: CSVLEQGQNQPQHF. The CDR3 bases are TGCAGCGTCTTAGAACAGGGCCAAAATCAGCCCCAGCATTTT. Filled out from reference TRBV29-1 and TRBJ1-5, the complete variable domain reads SAVISQKPSRDICQRGTSLTIQCQVDSQVTMMFWYRQQPGQSLTLIATANQGSEATYESGFVIDKFPISRPNLTFSTLTVSNMSPEDSSIYLCSVLEQGQNQPQHFGDGTRLSIL.

This chain links TRBV6-1 with TRBJ2-3, with 7 bases identical to TRBD2. This CDR3 region has 14 residues. Unmatched junction bases numbered 5, after V lost 7 bases and J lost 1 base. Per the germline V gene, CDR1 is MNHNS and CDR2 is SASEGT. For the CDR3, the DNA is TGTGCCAGCAAGGCGGGGGAACGCACAGATACGCAGTATTTT. Amino acid sequence: CASKAGERTDTQYF.

The rearrangement joins TRBV4-3 to TRBJ2-3; TRBD1 aligns across 9 bases. Germline trimming cut 2 bases from V and 7 bases from J; bases unmatched to any gene: 7. The germline gives CDR1 LGHNA, CDR2 YSLEER. This CDR3 spans 15 amino acids. DNA for the CDR3: TGCGCCAGCAGCCAACATACACAGGGGGCCTATACGCAGTATTTT. It specifies CASSQHTQGAYTQYF.

The chain employs TRBV5-4 and TRBJ2-1; weak D call: TRBD1 (6 bases). Germline loops: CDR1 SGHNT, CDR2 YYREEE (reference sequence). There are 16 residues in the CDR3. V was pared by 4 bases and J by 4 bases, with 18 bases between. The CDR3 sequence: CASSHPNRDRYNEQFF. The DNA for the CDR3 is TGTGCCAGCAGCCATCCCAACCGCGACAGGTACAATGAGCAGTTCTTC.

DNA of the CDR3: TGTGCCAGCAGTTACAGCGGCCAGGGGCAGACCCAGTACTTC. Its translation: CASSYSGQGQTQYF. This rearrangement joins TRBV6-5 to TRBJ2-5; possibly TRBD1 for D (6 bases). The V gene's germline CDR1 is MNHEY and CDR2 SVGAGI. This CDR3 comprises 14 residues. V lost 2 bases and J lost 6, with 13 bases in between.

This chain links TRBV6-1 with TRBJ2-5; 12 bases line up with TRBD2. V shed 2 bases, J shed 5 bases, and the junction held 3 bases outside the gene matches. Germline CDR1 MNHNS, CDR2 SASEGT. This CDR3 is built from 15 residues. In DNA form, the CDR3 reads TGTGCCAGCAGTGAACTAGCGGGAGGGCCGGAGACCCAGTACTTC. Translating gives CASSELAGGPETQYF.

This clone has a single count. The chain has TRBV9 and TRBJ1-2, with D perhaps matching TRBD1 (6 bases). Germline V gene data show CDR1 as SGDLS and CDR2 as YYNGEE. The CDR3 consists of 16 residues. The ends were cut back, 0 bases at V and 4 bases at J, with 16 bases in the middle. CDR3 amino acids: CASSVAGGALIYGYTF. The CDR3 DNA reads TGTGCCAGCAGCGTAGCGGGGGGGGCGCTCATCTATGGCTACACCTTC.

The chain is built from TRBV7-3 and TRBJ2-1, with TRBD2 matching 9 bases. The CDR3 covers 14 residues. With 2 bases clipped from V and 5 bases from J, the junction kept 1 base outside the gene matches. CDR1 and CDR2 from the germline V gene are SGHTA and FQGTGA. Here the CDR3 reads CASSLSSGNNEQFF. Written as DNA, the CDR3 is TGTGCCAGCAGCTTATCTAGCGGGAACAATGAGCAGTTCTTC.

V gene TRBV27 combines with J gene TRBJ1-2; no definite D call. Trimming took 2 bases from V and 6 from J, leaving 7 bases between them. CDR1 is MNHEY and CDR2 is SMNVEV in the germline V gene (reference sequence). This CDR3 is 12 amino acids long. CDR3 in amino acids: CASSLAGDGYTF. The CDR3 DNA reads TGTGCCAGCAGTTTAGCCGGAGATGGCTACACCTTC.

Only a few counts were recorded for this clone. The chain combines TRBV6-4 with TRBJ2-3; TRBD2 matches 12 bases. CDR1 and CDR2 (germline): MRHNA, SNTAGT. CDR3 size: 15 residues. The V and J ends lost 4 bases and 4 bases, in that order; junction bases with no gene match: 3. The CDR3 here is CASSGTSGTSDTQYF. CDR3 bases: TGTGCCAGCAGTGGGACTAGCGGGACCTCAGATACGCAGTATTTT.

This chain uses TRBV7-6 with TRBJ2-1; TRBD1 agrees at 9 bases. Germline trimming cut 3 bases from V and 2 bases from J; bases unmatched to any gene: 2. CDR3 size: 15 residues. The germline V gene has CDR1 SGHVS and CDR2 FNYEAQ. The CDR3 DNA reads TGTGCCAGCAGCTTGGGACAGGGCCCCTACAATGAGCAGTTCTTC. Amino acids: CASSLGQGPYNEQFF.